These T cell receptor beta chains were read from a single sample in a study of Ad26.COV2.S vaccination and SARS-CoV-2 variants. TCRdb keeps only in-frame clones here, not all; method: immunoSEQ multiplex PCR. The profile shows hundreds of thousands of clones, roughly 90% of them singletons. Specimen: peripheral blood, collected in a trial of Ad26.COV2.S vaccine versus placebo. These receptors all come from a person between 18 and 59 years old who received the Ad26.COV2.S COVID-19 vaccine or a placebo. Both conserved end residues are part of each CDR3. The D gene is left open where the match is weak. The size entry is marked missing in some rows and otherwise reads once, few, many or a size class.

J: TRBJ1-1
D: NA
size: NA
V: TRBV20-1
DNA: TGCAGTGCTAGCTCACCGGCGGGAGCTTTCTTT
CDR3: CSASSPAGAFF

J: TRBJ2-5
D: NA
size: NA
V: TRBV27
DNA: TGTGCCAGCAGTGACGGCTGGTACCAAGAGACCCAGTACTTC
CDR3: CASSDGWYQETQYF

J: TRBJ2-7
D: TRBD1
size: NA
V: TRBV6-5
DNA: TGTGCCAGCAGAGGGACAGGGAATTCCTACGAGCAGTACTTC
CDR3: CASRGTGNSYEQYF

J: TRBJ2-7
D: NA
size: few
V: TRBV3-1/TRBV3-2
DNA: TGTGCCAGCAGCCCCACAGGGTTAGCCTACGAGCAGTACTTC
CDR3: CASSPTGLAYEQYF

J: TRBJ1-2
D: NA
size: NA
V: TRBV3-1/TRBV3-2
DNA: TGTGCCAGCAGCCCCGCTGGATCTTATGGCTACACCTTC
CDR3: CASSPAGSYGYTF

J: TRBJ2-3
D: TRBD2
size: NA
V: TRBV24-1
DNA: TGTGCCACCAGTGATCGGACTAGCTTACTTACCACAGATACGCAGTATTTT
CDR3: CATSDRTSLLTTDTQYF

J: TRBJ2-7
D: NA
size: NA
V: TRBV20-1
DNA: TGCAGTGCTAGTCGGAGAGGGGAGCAGTACTTC
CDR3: CSASRRGEQYF

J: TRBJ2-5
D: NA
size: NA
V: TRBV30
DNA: TGTGCCTGGACTGTACGCGGGGCGGGGAGAGAGACCCAGTACTTC
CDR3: CAWTVRGAGRETQYF

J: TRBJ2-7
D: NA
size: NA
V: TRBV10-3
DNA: TGTGCCATCGGCGGGTCGAGCTCCTACGAGCAGTACTTC
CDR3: CAIGGSSSYEQYF

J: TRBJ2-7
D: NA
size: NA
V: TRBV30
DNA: TGTGCCTGGAGTGACCCCAGGGGGGTAGCAATGGGCTACGAGCAGTACTTC
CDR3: CAWSDPRGVAMGYEQYF

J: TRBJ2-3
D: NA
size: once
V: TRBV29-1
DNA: TGCAGCGAGAAGGGGCTCCTCACAGATACGCAGTATTTT
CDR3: CSEKGLLTDTQYF

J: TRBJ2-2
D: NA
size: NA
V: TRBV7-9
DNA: TGTGCCAGCAGGTACCCAGGATCTAGCCTCACCGGGGAGCTGTTTTTT
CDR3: CASRYPGSSLTGELFF

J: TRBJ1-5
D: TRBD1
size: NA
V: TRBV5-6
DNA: TGTGCCAGCAGCCCCCAGGGGGCCTATCAGCCCCAGCATTTT
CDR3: CASSPQGAYQPQHF

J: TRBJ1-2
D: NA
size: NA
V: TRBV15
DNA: TGTGCCACTTCGTTCAGCCGGACAACTAACTATGGCTACACCTTC
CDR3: CATSFSRTTNYGYTF

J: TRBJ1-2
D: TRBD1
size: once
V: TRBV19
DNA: TGTGCCAGTAGTGAGGCAGGGGGCTTCGACTATGGCTACACCTTC
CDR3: CASSEAGGFDYGYTF

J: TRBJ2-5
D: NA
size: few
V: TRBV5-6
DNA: TGTGCCAGCAGGAACCGGGACTTCCCGTGGGCCCAGTACTTC
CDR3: CASRNRDFPWAQYF

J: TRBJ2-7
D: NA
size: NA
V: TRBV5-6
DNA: TGTGCCAGCAGCCAGGACGGTCCGGGCGAGCAGTACTTC
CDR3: CASSQDGPGEQYF

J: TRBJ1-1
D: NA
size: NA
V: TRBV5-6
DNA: TGTGCCAGCAGCTTGGAGCGGTACACTGAAGCTTTCTTT
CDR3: CASSLERYTEAFF

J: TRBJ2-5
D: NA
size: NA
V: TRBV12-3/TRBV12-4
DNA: TGTGCCAGCACCCCCAAGGGACGGGAGACCCAGTACTTC
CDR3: CASTPKGRETQYF

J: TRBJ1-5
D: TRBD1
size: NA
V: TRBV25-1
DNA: TGTGCCAGCAGTGCGACAGGGTGGCAGCCCCAGCATTTT
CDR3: CASSATGWQPQHF

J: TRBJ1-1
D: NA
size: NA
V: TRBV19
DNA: TGTGCCAGTAGTCCCCGACAGAACACTGAAGCTTTCTTT
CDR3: CASSPRQNTEAFF

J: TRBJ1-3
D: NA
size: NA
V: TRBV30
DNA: TGTGCCTCGGCGACAAGAACCTCTGGAAACACCATATATTTT
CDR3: CASATRTSGNTIYF